Shown below are 10 T cell receptor beta chains from a single sample sequenced in a study of shared clonotypes between healthy human individuals. Clones were sequenced by immunoSEQ multiplex PCR, and TCRdb holds only the in-frame ones, with some missing. The sample has about 500,000 clones; roughly three quarters are singletons. The sample was PBMCs. These receptors all come from a woman between 35 and 50 years old in good health. Some clones in this sample may be carry-over from other donors' samples.

About this clone: This likely came from a read error, as a far larger clone is one base away. The chain couples TRBV4-1 to TRBJ1-1, with D possibly TRBD1 on 6 matching bases. Germline CDR1 and CDR2: MGHRA and YSYEKL. The length of the CDR3 is 14 residues. CDR3 bases: TGCGGCAGCACCCCACGGGGGGCTGGGACTGAAGCTTTCTTT. It encodes CGSTPRGAGTEAFF.

This sequence joins TRBV11-1 and TRBJ2-7; TRBD1 agrees at 9 bases. Trimming cost V 5 bases and J 3 bases; bases outside gene matches: 8. This CDR3 comprises 15 residues. The germline V gene has CDR1 SGHAT and CDR2 FQDESV (reference sequence). In DNA form, the CDR3 reads TGTGCCAGCAGCCCCCAGGACAGGGGAGGCTACGAGCAGTACTTC. Residues: CASSPQDRGGYEQYF.

The J gene is TRBJ2-1, the V gene TRBV13; D perhaps matches TRBD2 (6 bases). Germline-derived CDR1 and CDR2 are PRHDT and FYEKMQ (reference sequence). The length of the CDR3 is 16 residues. V was pared by 3 bases and J by 7 bases, with 19 bases between. In DNA form, the CDR3 reads TGTGCCAGCAGCTTCCCCGGGTCGGGAGTGGTAAATGAGCAGTTCTTC. Amino acid sequence: CASSFPGSGVVNEQFF. Supplemented by reference TRBV13 and TRBJ2-1, the full variable domain reads AAGVIQSPRHLIKEKRETATLKCYPIPRHDTVYWYQQGPGQDPQFLISFYEKMQSDKGSIPDRFSAQQFSDYHSELNMSSLELGDSALYFCASSFPGSGVVNEQFFGPGTRLTVL.

Remarks on this clone: This may come from a read error, since a much larger clone is one base off. The chain is built from TRBV21-1 and TRBJ1-1. TRBV21-1 is annotated as a pseudogene. The CDR3 covers 15 residues. The CDR3 DNA reads TGTGCCAGCAGCAAAGAGGTAGAAGGGAGCGCTGAAGCTTTCTTT. Protein: CASSKEVEGSAEAFF.

The rearrangement links TRBV11-2 to TRBJ2-3, with 9 bases aligning to TRBD1. Germline V gene data show CDR1 as SGHAT and CDR2 as FQNNGV. CDR3 length equals 14 residues. Germline trimming cut 5 bases from V and 4 bases from J; bases unmatched to any gene: 4. The CDR3 here is CASSVDRGADTQYF. The CDR3 DNA reads TGTGCCAGCAGCGTGGACAGGGGCGCAGATACGCAGTATTTT.

The chain combines TRBV7-9 with TRBJ2-1; no firm D call. Looked up from germline, CDR1 is SEHNR and CDR2 is FQNEAQ (reference sequence). This CDR3 is built from 14 residues. V lost 1 base and J lost 7, with 11 bases in between. CDR3 protein: CASSLGLISNEQFF. The CDR3 coding sequence is TGTGCCAGCAGCTTAGGACTTATATCTAATGAGCAGTTCTTC.

This clone was seen a single time. V usage is TRBV7-9 and J usage is TRBJ2-5; 9 bases agree with TRBD1. Losses at the gene ends were 1 base for V and 0 bases for J; bases not matched to a gene: 0. The V gene's germline CDR1 is SEHNR and CDR2 FQNEAQ (reference sequence). The CDR3 is 15 residues long. CDR3 residues: CASSLGDRDQETQYF. DNA of the CDR3: TGTGCCAGCAGCTTAGGGGACAGGGACCAAGAGACCCAGTACTTC. The complete variable domain, with remaining parts taken from reference TRBV7-9 and TRBJ2-5, reads DTGVSQNPRHKITKRGQNVTFRCDPISEHNRLYWYRQTLGQGPEFLTYFQNEAQLEKSRLLSDRFSAERPKGSFSTLEIQRTEQGDSAMYLCASSLGDRDQETQYFGPGTRLLVL.

This chain uses TRBV7-6 with TRBJ2-5, with a possible D match to TRBD2 (5 bases). This CDR3 region has 17 residues. The V and J ends lost 1 base and 5 bases respectively, with 20 bases between them. Germline V gives CDR1 SGHVS, CDR2 FNYEAQ. CDR3 bases: TGTGCCAGCAGCTTAGTTATGGTGGGGAGCCGTGAGGAGACCCAGTACTTC. Protein product: CASSLVMVGSREETQYF.

The genes are TRBV7-2 and TRBJ2-7; 15 bases match TRBD2. Trimming removed 0 bases from V and 4 bases from J; junction bases left unmatched: 1. There are 16 residues in the CDR3. The V gene's germline CDR1 is SGHTA and CDR2 FQGNSA. The CDR3 bases are TGTGCCAGCAGCTTAGCGGGGACTAGCGGGAGGTACGAGCAGTACTTC. It codes for CASSLAGTSGRYEQYF.

This clone was recorded once. The chain recombines TRBV7-8 with TRBJ2-2; 11 bases line up with TRBD2. The CDR3 has 15 amino acids. CDR1 and CDR2 (germline): SGHVS, FQNEAQ. The junction had 3 bases not matched to a gene; V was cut back by 5 bases and J by 4 bases. The CDR3 DNA reads TGTGCCAGCAGCCTTACTAGCGGGAGCACCGGGGAGCTGTTTTTT. Protein: CASSLTSGSTGELFF.